These T cell receptor beta chains were read from a single sample in a study of T cell changes during pregnancy in multiple sclerosis. Libraries were prepared by immunoSEQ multiplex PCR; TCRdb keeps only in-frame clonotypes and omits some of them. The sample comprises about 79,000 clones, around 90% of which are singletons, and about 0.52% rests with the top ten. Source: CD4+ T cells from peripheral blood mononuclear cells, taken in the second trimester of pregnancy. The source of these receptors is a female donor with multiple sclerosis, enrolled in a pregnancy study. The CDR3 runs from the conserved cysteine through the conserved F or W. A D gene is named only where the DNA matches it firmly. Size values are once, few and many counts, or a class for expanded clones, and some rows have none.

J: TRBJ2-5; V: TRBV18; size: NA; length: 14; D: NA; CDR3: CASSPRFDQETQYF; DNA: TGTGCCAGCTCACCTCGGTTTGACCAAGAGACCCAGTACTTC
J: TRBJ2-4; V: TRBV13; size: NA; length: 18; D: NA; CDR3: CASSLGQEGAVLKNIQYF; DNA: TGTGCCAGCAGCTTAGGCCAGGAGGGCGCCGTGCTCAAAAACATTCAGTACTTC
J: TRBJ2-7; V: TRBV5-4; size: NA; length: 13; D: NA; CDR3: CASSLGVPGEQYF; DNA: TGTGCCAGCAGCTTGGGAGTACCGGGCGAGCAGTACTTC
J: TRBJ1-1; V: TRBV7-2; size: NA; length: 15; D: NA; CDR3: CASSSPRVGLTEAFF; DNA: TGTGCCAGCAGCTCTCCAAGGGTGGGACTCACTGAAGCTTTCTTT
J: TRBJ1-1; V: TRBV18; size: NA; length: 16; D: NA; CDR3: CASSLLGLARNAEAFF; DNA: TGTGCCAGCTCCCTCTTGGGACTTGCCCGTAACGCTGAAGCTTTCTTT
J: TRBJ2-1; V: TRBV6-4; size: NA; length: 15; D: TRBD2; CDR3: CASSDLAGDYNEQFF; DNA: TGTGCCAGCAGTGACCTAGCGGGAGACTACAATGAGCAGTTCTTC
J: TRBJ2-3; V: TRBV11-3; size: NA; length: 17; D: NA; CDR3: CASSSRGTLVGTDTQYF; DNA: TGTGCCAGCAGCTCCCGGGGTACCTTGGTGGGCACAGATACGCAGTATTTT
J: TRBJ2-2; V: TRBV7-2; size: NA; length: 12; D: NA; CDR3: CASRWASGELFF; DNA: TGTGCCAGCAGATGGGCGTCCGGGGAGCTGTTTTTT
J: TRBJ1-1; V: TRBV5-1; size: NA; length: 15; D: TRBD1; CDR3: CASTLQGATNTEAFF; DNA: TGCGCCAGCACCTTACAGGGGGCTACGAACACTGAAGCTTTCTTT
J: TRBJ1-1; V: TRBV30; size: many; length: 13; D: NA; CDR3: CAWSVRDRSEAFF; DNA: TGTGCCTGGAGTGTCCGAGACAGGTCTGAAGCTTTCTTT
J: TRBJ1-1; V: TRBV9; size: few; length: 15; D: NA; CDR3: CASSVTPRQNTEAFF; DNA: TGTGCCAGCAGCGTAACCCCACGACAGAACACTGAAGCTTTCTTT
J: TRBJ2-7; V: TRBV9; size: NA; length: 13; D: TRBD2; CDR3: CASSTHTSGEQYF; DNA: TGTGCCAGCAGCACCCATACTAGCGGCGAGCAGTACTTC
J: TRBJ2-7; V: TRBV18; size: NA; length: 12; D: NA; CDR3: CASSLRGYEQYF; DNA: TGTGCCAGCTCACTCAGGGGATACGAGCAGTACTTC
J: TRBJ1-5; V: TRBV2; size: NA; length: 14; D: NA; CDR3: CASTGLEADQPQHF; DNA: TGTGCCAGCACGGGCCTGGAGGCGGATCAGCCCCAGCATTTT
J: TRBJ1-1; V: TRBV5-4; size: NA; length: 15; D: NA; CDR3: CASSGGDRPNTEAFF; DNA: TGTGCCAGCAGCGGGGGGGACCGACCGAACACTGAAGCTTTCTTT
J: TRBJ1-5; V: TRBV6-5; size: NA; length: 15; D: NA; CDR3: CASRRGGLSNQPQHF; DNA: TGTGCCAGCAGGCGAGGGGGATTGAGCAATCAGCCCCAGCATTTT
J: TRBJ2-7; V: TRBV5-1; size: NA; length: 13; D: TRBD2; CDR3: CASSLAGRGEQYF; DNA: TGCGCCAGCAGCTTGGCCGGGAGGGGCGAGCAGTACTTC
J: TRBJ1-2; V: TRBV5-1; size: NA; length: 15; D: TRBD1; CDR3: CASSRGQGLGYGYTF; DNA: TGCGCCAGCAGCAGAGGACAGGGGTTGGGTTATGGCTACACCTTC
J: TRBJ2-2; V: TRBV5-1; size: once; length: 18; D: TRBD2; CDR3: CASSPRPGLAGITGELFF; DNA: TGCGCCAGCAGCCCTCGCCCGGGACTAGCGGGGATTACCGGGGAGCTGTTTTTT
J: TRBJ2-7; V: TRBV19; size: NA; length: 19; D: TRBD2; CDR3: CASSIWTSGSLRSSYEQYF; DNA: TGTGCCAGTAGTATCTGGACTAGCGGGAGTCTGAGGAGCTCCTACGAGCAGTACTTC
J: TRBJ1-2; V: TRBV19; size: NA; length: 12; D: NA; CDR3: CASAGTRHGYTF; DNA: TGTGCCAGTGCCGGGACTAGGCATGGCTACACCTTC
J: TRBJ2-5; V: TRBV7-9; size: NA; length: 14; D: NA; CDR3: CASSFQGFEETQYF; DNA: TGTGCCAGCAGTTTTCAGGGGTTTGAAGAGACCCAGTACTTC
J: TRBJ2-1; V: TRBV2; size: NA; length: 12; D: NA; CDR3: CASSVYPNEQFF; DNA: TGTGCCAGCAGTGTTTATCCCAATGAGCAGTTCTTC
J: TRBJ2-7; V: TRBV7-8; size: NA; length: 14; D: NA; CDR3: CASSFPGMPYEQYF; DNA: TGTGCCAGCAGCTTCCCCGGGATGCCTTACGAGCAGTACTTC
J: TRBJ1-1; V: TRBV2; size: NA; length: 13; D: NA; CDR3: CASSGLQNTEAFF; DNA: TGTGCCAGCAGTGGTTTACAGAACACTGAAGCTTTCTTT
J: TRBJ2-2; V: TRBV27; size: few; length: 15; D: NA; CDR3: CASRPGGANTGELFF; DNA: TGTGCCAGCAGACCCGGAGGGGCGAACACCGGGGAGCTGTTTTTT
J: TRBJ2-1; V: TRBV5-1; size: NA; length: 14; D: TRBD1; CDR3: CASSFGQGGNEQFF; DNA: TGCGCCAGCAGCTTCGGACAGGGTGGCAATGAGCAGTTCTTC
J: TRBJ1-2; V: TRBV28; size: NA; length: 12; D: NA; CDR3: CASSDRYYGYTF; DNA: TGTGCCAGCAGTGACAGGTACTATGGCTACACCTTC
J: TRBJ2-5; V: TRBV5-6; size: NA; length: 16; D: TRBD1; CDR3: CASSLAPTGGRGTQYF; DNA: TGTGCCAGCAGCTTGGCCCCGACAGGGGGCCGGGGGACCCAGTACTTC
J: TRBJ2-4; V: TRBV2; size: NA; length: 17; D: TRBD1; CDR3: CASSEEGTGGAKNIQYF; DNA: TGTGCCAGCAGTGAAGAGGGGACAGGGGGAGCCAAAAACATTCAGTACTTC
J: TRBJ2-3; V: TRBV5-8; size: NA; length: 14; D: TRBD2; CDR3: CASSSLAGPDTQYF; DNA: TGTGCCAGCAGCTCACTAGCGGGCCCGGATACGCAGTATTTT
J: TRBJ1-4; V: TRBV7-8; size: once; length: 16; D: TRBD1; CDR3: CASSRGRQGAQEKLFF; DNA: TGTGCCAGCAGCCGAGGGAGACAGGGGGCGCAGGAAAAACTGTTTTTT
J: TRBJ2-7; V: TRBV5-1; size: NA; length: 15; D: TRBD2; CDR3: CASSSSSGETYEQYF; DNA: TGCGCCAGCAGCTCGTCTAGCGGGGAAACATACGAGCAGTACTTC
J: TRBJ1-2; V: TRBV5-8; size: NA; length: 12; D: NA; CDR3: CASRLPRYGYTF; DNA: TGTGCCAGCAGACTCCCACGGTATGGCTACACCTTC
J: TRBJ1-5; V: TRBV6-5; size: NA; length: 14; D: NA; CDR3: CASSYSYSNQPQHF; DNA: TGTGCCAGCAGTTACTCGTATAGCAATCAGCCCCAGCATTTT
J: TRBJ2-7; V: TRBV5-1; size: NA; length: 14; D: TRBD2; CDR3: CASSFSGVTYEQYF; DNA: TGCGCCAGCAGCTTTAGCGGGGTAACCTACGAGCAGTACTTC
J: TRBJ2-3; V: TRBV5-1; size: NA; length: 17; D: TRBD1; CDR3: CASSLDWGRGRVDTQYF; DNA: TGCGCCAGCAGCTTGGATTGGGGCAGGGGGCGGGTAGATACGCAGTATTTT
J: TRBJ2-1; V: TRBV27; size: NA; length: 17; D: NA; CDR3: CASSLWATRGHDNEQFF; DNA: TGTGCCAGCAGCCTGTGGGCGACTAGGGGCCACGACAATGAGCAGTTCTTC
J: TRBJ1-1; V: TRBV5-4; size: NA; length: 12; D: NA; CDR3: CASSPDGAGAFF; DNA: TGTGCCAGCAGCCCGGACGGCGCGGGAGCTTTCTTT
J: TRBJ2-5; V: TRBV19; size: NA; length: 14; D: NA; CDR3: CASSIRGGQETQYF; DNA: TGTGCCAGTAGTATCAGGGGTGGACAAGAGACCCAGTACTTC
J: TRBJ2-7; V: TRBV7-2; size: NA; length: 16; D: NA; CDR3: CASSLRGQTISYEQYF; DNA: TGTGCCAGCAGCTTAAGAGGACAGACGATCTCCTACGAGCAGTACTTC
J: TRBJ2-7; V: TRBV11-3; size: NA; length: 13; D: NA; CDR3: CASSLAFSYEQYF; DNA: TGTGCCAGCAGCTTAGCTTTCAGCTACGAGCAGTACTTC
J: TRBJ1-4; V: TRBV7-9; size: NA; length: 12; D: NA; CDR3: CASSLTGEKLFF; DNA: TGTGCCAGCAGCTTAACAGGGGAAAAACTGTTTTTT
J: TRBJ1-1; V: TRBV9; size: NA; length: 15; D: TRBD1; CDR3: CASSGSLLQGTEAFF; DNA: TGTGCCAGCAGCGGGAGCCTACTACAGGGGACTGAAGCTTTCTTT
J: TRBJ1-2; V: TRBV29-1; size: NA; length: 13; D: NA; CDR3: CSGGGPANYGYTF; DNA: TGCAGCGGGGGAGGGCCCGCTAACTATGGCTACACCTTC
J: TRBJ2-5; V: TRBV7-9; size: NA; length: 17; D: TRBD2; CDR3: CASSGFNFGGAGETQYF; DNA: TGTGCCAGCAGCGGATTCAATTTCGGGGGGGCAGGGGAGACCCAGTACTTC
J: TRBJ1-2; V: TRBV6-5; size: once; length: 13; D: NA; CDR3: CASSYEAVRGYTF; DNA: TGTGCCAGCAGTTACGAGGCAGTGCGCGGCTACACCTTC
J: TRBJ2-7; V: TRBV2; size: NA; length: 15; D: TRBD2; CDR3: CASSEYTSGPYEQYF; DNA: TGTGCCAGCAGTGAATATACTAGCGGGCCCTACGAGCAGTACTTC
J: TRBJ2-1; V: TRBV6-5; size: NA; length: 13; D: TRBD2; CDR3: CASSYRTSGKQFF; DNA: TGTGCCAGCAGTTACAGGACTAGCGGAAAGCAGTTCTTC
J: TRBJ1-3; V: TRBV6-1; size: NA; length: 17; D: NA; CDR3: CASSEAGGQLSGNTIYF; DNA: TGTGCCAGCAGTGAAGCGGGAGGCCAGCTCTCTGGAAACACCATATATTTT
J: TRBJ2-3; V: TRBV20-1; size: NA; length: 10; D: NA; CDR3: CSAGKLTQYF; DNA: TGCAGTGCCGGGAAACTAACGCAGTATTTT
J: TRBJ2-1; V: TRBV28; size: NA; length: 13; D: NA; CDR3: CASRGDPHNEQFF; DNA: TGTGCCAGCAGGGGCGACCCCCACAATGAGCAGTTCTTC
J: TRBJ1-1; V: TRBV7-9; size: NA; length: 13; D: TRBD1; CDR3: CASSILQGAEAFF; DNA: TGTGCCAGCAGCATACTACAGGGGGCTGAAGCTTTCTTT
J: TRBJ1-2; V: TRBV9; size: NA; length: 16; D: NA; CDR3: CASSVAVQGGPYGYTF; DNA: TGTGCCAGCAGCGTAGCGGTGCAGGGAGGCCCCTATGGCTACACCTTC